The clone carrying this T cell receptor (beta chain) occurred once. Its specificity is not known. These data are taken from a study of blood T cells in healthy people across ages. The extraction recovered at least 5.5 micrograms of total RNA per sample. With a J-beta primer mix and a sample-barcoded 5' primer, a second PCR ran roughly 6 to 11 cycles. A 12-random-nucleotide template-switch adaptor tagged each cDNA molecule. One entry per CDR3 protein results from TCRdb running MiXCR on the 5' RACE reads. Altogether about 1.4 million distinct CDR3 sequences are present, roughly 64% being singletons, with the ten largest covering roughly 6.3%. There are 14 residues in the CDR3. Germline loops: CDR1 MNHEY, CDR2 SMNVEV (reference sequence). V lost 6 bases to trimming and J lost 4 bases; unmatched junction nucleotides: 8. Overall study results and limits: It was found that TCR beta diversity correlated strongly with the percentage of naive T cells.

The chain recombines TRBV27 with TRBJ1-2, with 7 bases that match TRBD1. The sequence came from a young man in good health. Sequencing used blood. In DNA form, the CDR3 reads TGTGCCAGCAGCTCCCTCGGGACAGCCTATGGCTACACCTTC. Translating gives CASSSLGTAYGYTF.